This TCR beta chain originates from a study of shared T cell receptors in the human thymus. Germline CDR1 reads SEHNR; CDR2 reads FQNEAQ (reference sequence). Trimming took 3 bases from V and 2 from J; bases not matched to a gene: 5. The CDR3 loop spans 15 amino acids. Assay used: immunoSEQ multiplex PCR; TCRdb lists only in-frame clones, some missing. This sample has hundreds of thousands of clones, with approximately 87% found just once. The data were also submitted as part of a second study, on human thymus T cells. That report adds: Donation came from healthy Finnish infants having corrective surgery for congenital heart defects. The source of the thymus tissue was resections taken during corrective heart surgery. Thymic as well as blood repertoires seemed to favor certain V and J genes unevenly. Unrelated individuals reportedly shared highly overlapping thymic TCR repertoires.

The chain carries TRBV7-9 and TRBJ2-7, with 9 bases identical to TRBD1. This clonotype was sampled from a boy in the first two years of life with a congenital heart defect. The specimen was thymocytes. The CDR3 is CASSFKGQGPYEQYF. CDR3 coding DNA: TGTGCCAGCAGCTTCAAGGGACAGGGACCCTACGAGCAGTACTTC.